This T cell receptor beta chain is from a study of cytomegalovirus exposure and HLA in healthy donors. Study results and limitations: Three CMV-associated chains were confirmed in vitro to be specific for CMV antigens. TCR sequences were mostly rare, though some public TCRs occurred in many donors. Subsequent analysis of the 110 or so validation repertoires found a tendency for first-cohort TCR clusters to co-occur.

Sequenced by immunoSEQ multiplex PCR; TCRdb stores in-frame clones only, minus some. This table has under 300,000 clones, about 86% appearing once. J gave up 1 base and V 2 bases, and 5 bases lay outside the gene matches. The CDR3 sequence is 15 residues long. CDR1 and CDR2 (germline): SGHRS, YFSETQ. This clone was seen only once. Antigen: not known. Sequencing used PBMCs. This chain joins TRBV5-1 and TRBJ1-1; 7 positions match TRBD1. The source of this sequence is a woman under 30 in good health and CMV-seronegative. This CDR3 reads CASSLGDRANTEAFF. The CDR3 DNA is TGCGCCAGCAGCTTAGGAGACAGGGCGAACACTGAAGCTTTCTTT.